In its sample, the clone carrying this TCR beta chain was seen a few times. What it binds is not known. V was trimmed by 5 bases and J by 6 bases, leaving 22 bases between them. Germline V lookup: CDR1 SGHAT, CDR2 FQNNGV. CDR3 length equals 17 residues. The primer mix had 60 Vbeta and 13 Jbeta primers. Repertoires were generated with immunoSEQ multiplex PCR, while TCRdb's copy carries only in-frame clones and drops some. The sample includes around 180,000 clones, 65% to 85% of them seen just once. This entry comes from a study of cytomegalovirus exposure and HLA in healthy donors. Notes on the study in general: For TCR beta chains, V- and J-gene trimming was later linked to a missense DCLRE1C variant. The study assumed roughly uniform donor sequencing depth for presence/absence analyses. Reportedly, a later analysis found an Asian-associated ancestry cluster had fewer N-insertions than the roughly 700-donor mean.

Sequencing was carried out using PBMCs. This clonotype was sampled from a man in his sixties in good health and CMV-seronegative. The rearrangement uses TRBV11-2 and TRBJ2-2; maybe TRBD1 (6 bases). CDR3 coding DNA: TGTGCCAGCAGCCGAGGGGGTACAGGCCTGTCGTCCGGGGAGCTGTTTTTT. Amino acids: CASSRGGTGLSSGELFF.